This T cell receptor beta chain was captured by sequencing in a study of Ad26.COV2.S vaccination and SARS-CoV-2 variants. Findings of the study overall: Responses of T cells in total may have been underestimated by the TCR breadth and depth analyses. Substantial breadth was reported for post-vaccination spike-specific CD8+ and CD4+ T cells. It was found that vaccine and placebo recipients had similar non-spike TCR breadth.

The repertoire was sequenced with immunoSEQ multiplex PCR; TCRdb's copy has only in-frame clones and lacks some. The sample consists of about 350,000 clones, just over 90% of them appearing once. A remark on this clone: Its antigen is undetermined.

The V gene's germline CDR1 is SQVTM and CDR2 ANQGSEA. V shed 7 bases and J shed 7 bases, with 10 bases lying between them. The CDR3 is 10 amino acids. The TCR comes from a human donor who had recovered from COVID-19. V gene TRBV29-1 combines with J gene TRBJ1-1; D not resolved. The sequenced sample was peripheral blood, obtained after recovery from COVID-19. CDR3 DNA: TGCAGCGCGACTACCAGTGAAGCTTTCTTT. This translates into CSATTSEAFF.